Below, 29 T cell receptor beta chains from the same sample are listed, as sequenced in a study of T cells in Graves' hyperthyroidism and ophthalmopathy. Researchers amplified the TCR beta CDR3 regions from RNA transcripts. An initial round of RT-PCR targeting the TCR CDR3 relied on the HTBI primer set. TCRdb processed the multiplex PCR reads anew with MiXCR; each CDR3 protein has one entry. The sample includes 600,000 to 650,000 distinct CDR3 sequences, around 15% of them seen just once. The sequencing sample was made of blood. The source is a woman aged 30 to 39 with Graves' hyperthyroidism.

Turning to this clonotype: Possible read error: a much larger clone is one base away. This chain connects TRBV2 to TRBJ2-7; possible D gene TRBD1, 5 bases. Trimming took off 9 bases at V and 3 bases at J, with 15 bases between the two ends. Germline V gives CDR1 SNHLY, CDR2 FYNNEI. The CDR3 extends over 13 amino acids. The CDR3 sequence is CASQGTGLYEQYF. CDR3 in DNA: TGTGCCAGTCAGGGTACTGGGCTCTACGAGCAGTACTTC.

This clonotype was seen a few times. The genes are TRBV9 and TRBJ2-3, with D possibly being TRBD1 (6 bases). The CDR3 extends over 15 amino acids. Germline loops: CDR1 SGDLS, CDR2 YYNGEE. V gave up 2 bases and J gave up 4 bases, with 14 bases separating them. CDR3 in amino acids: CASSVGQGFPDTQYF. CDR3 DNA: TGTGCCAGCAGCGTCGGGCAGGGGTTCCCAGATACGCAGTATTTT.

This clonotype was seen repeatedly, ten times or more. The chain carries TRBV10-3 and TRBJ2-1, with 9 bases fitting TRBD2. Trimming removed 6 bases from V and 8 bases from J; junction bases left unmatched: 14. Per germline, CDR1 ENHRY and CDR2 SYGVKD. The CDR3 totals 16 residues. For the CDR3, the DNA is TGTGCCATCAGCCCTCGTAGCGGGAGAGATAGCGATGAGCAGTTCTTC. Translation gives CAISPRSGRDSDEQFF.

The chain combines TRBV18 with TRBJ1-5; 9 nucleotides align to TRBD1. Germline CDR1 reads KGHSH; CDR2 reads LQKENI. The CDR3 is 18 residues long. The ends lost 2 bases at V and 0 bases at J; junction bases unmatched: 8. The CDR3 DNA sequence: TGTGCCAGCTCACCAAATAACAGGGGGCTTCTTAGCAATCAGCCCCAGCATTTT. Encoded protein: CASSPNNRGLLSNQPQHF.

This clonotype was seen many times. The chain joins TRBV3-1 to TRBJ2-1; 9 bases map to TRBD1. Germline CDR1 is LGHDT and CDR2 is YNNKEL (reference sequence). This CDR3 contains 14 residues. J lost 8 bases, V lost 0 bases, and 2 bases had no gene match. The CDR3 region has the DNA TGTGCCAGCAGCCAAGAGGGACAGGGTCATGAGCAGTTCTTC. Residues: CASSQEGQGHEQFF.

This clonotype turned up a few times. One junction end disagrees with the germline gene, perhaps due to a read error. This chain joins TRBV7-7 and TRBJ2-5; no firm D call. Germline V gives CDR1 SSHAT, CDR2 FNYEAQ (reference sequence). CDR3 size: 13 residues. The CDR3: CASRPIDGETQYF. The CDR3 DNA follows: TGTGCTAGCAGACCTATAGATGGAGAGACCCAGTACTTC.

The V gene is TRBV4-1, the J gene TRBJ1-2, with D hard to call. The germline V gene has CDR1 MGHRA and CDR2 YSYEKL. This CDR3 is built from 15 residues. V shed 1 base and J shed 4 bases, with 13 bases lying between them. The CDR3 here is CASSQGNNFPYGYTF. The CDR3 DNA is TGCGCCAGCAGCCAAGGAAACAATTTTCCCTATGGCTACACCTTC.

This clonotype was observed at least ten times. This chain uses TRBV3-2 with TRBJ1-5; the table gives TRBD1 as D, unverified against the DNA. TRBV3-2 is an annotated pseudogene. The CDR3 length is 14 residues. CDR3 amino acids: CASSHSTGGWPQHF. The CDR3 DNA is TGTGCCAGCAGCCACTCCACAGGGGGCTGGCCCCAGCATTTT.

This clonotype has a count of ten or more. The chain links TRBV12-3 or TRBV12-4 to TRBJ1-2; D unresolved. The CDR3 covers 12 residues. Trimming left V 4 bases short and J 4 bases short, with 7 bases between. CDR3 nucleotide sequence: TGTGCCAGCAGTTACACAAGCTATGGCTACACCTTC. Translation gives CASSYTSYGYTF.

The V gene is TRBV19, the J gene TRBJ1-5; D might be TRBD1 (6 bases). The CDR3 loop spans 15 amino acids. Germline V gene sequence: CDR1 LNHDA, CDR2 SQIVND (reference sequence). V lost 4 bases, J lost 7 bases, and 17 bases lay in between. CDR3 bases: TGTGCCAGTAGTAACTGGGGGGCGGCGGAGCAGCCCCAGCATTTT. Residues: CASSNWGAAEQPQHF.

A few counts support this clonotype. This clone may be a read error of a much larger clone one base away. The chain carries TRBV27 and TRBJ1-6, with 9 bases aligning to TRBD1. The germline gives CDR1 MNHEY, CDR2 SMNVEV (reference sequence). The CDR3 runs 14 residues. The J segment lost 7 bases and the V segment lost 7 bases, leaving 5 bases of the junction unmatched. CDR3 region: CASTRDRENSPLHF. The CDR3 nucleotides are TGTGCCAGCACCCGGGACAGGGAAAATTCACCCCTCCACTTT.

This CDR3 is CASSLRSPPANTQYF. The CDR3 region has the DNA TGTGCCAGCAGCTTAAGAAGCCCCCCCGCTAATACGCAGTATTTT. The chain has TRBV7-3 and TRBJ2-3; D gene ambiguous. The CDR3 is 15 residues long. Deletions cut 1 base from V and 7 bases from J, with 15 bases between. The germline V gene has CDR1 SGHTA and CDR2 FQGTGA.

This rearrangement joins TRBV19 to TRBJ1-5, with 9 positions matching TRBD1. CDR3 length: 15 residues. Looked up from germline, CDR1 is LNHDA and CDR2 is SQIVND (reference sequence). V shed 3 bases, J shed 2 bases, and the junction held 2 bases outside the gene matches. CDR3 sequence (DNA): TGTGCCAGTAGTATCCGGGACAGGGGCAATCAGCCCCAGCATTTT. Amino acids: CASSIRDRGNQPQHF. Based on the CDR3 plus reference TRBV19 and TRBJ1-5, the full variable domain is DGGITQSPKYLFRKEGQNVTLSCEQNLNHDAMYWYRQDPGQGLRLIYYSQIVNDFQKGDIAEGYSVSREKKESFPLTVTSAQKNPTAFYLCASSIRDRGNQPQHFGDGTRLSIL.

In its sample, this clonotype was seen many times. The V and J genes are TRBV7-9 and TRBJ2-1; tentative D call: TRBD1 (6 bases). Germline values: CDR1 SEHNR, CDR2 FQNEAQ (reference sequence). The CDR3 runs to 17 residues. Trimming took 10 bases from V and 4 from J, leaving 26 bases between them. The CDR3 is CATQYFNPGQVYNEQFF. CDR3 bases: TGTGCCACACAATACTTCAACCCGGGACAAGTTTACAATGAGCAGTTCTTC.

The chain couples TRBV3-1 to TRBJ2-1; D is ambiguous. This CDR3 contains 18 residues. Germline V gives CDR1 LGHDT, CDR2 YNNKEL (reference sequence). The V gene lost 4 bases and the J gene lost 10 bases, with 29 bases spanning the gap. The CDR3 DNA reads TGTGCCAGCAGCCCTAACTATCAACCTTTACAACCGACCTCGGAGCAGTTCTTC. Encoded protein: CASSPNYQPLQPTSEQFF.

The rearrangement links TRBV6-1 to TRBJ2-7, with D perhaps matching TRBD2 (6 bases). CDR1 and CDR2 from the germline V gene are MNHNS and SASEGT. The length of the CDR3 is 11 residues. Trimming removed 10 bases at V and 4 bases at J, with 11 bases between. This chain's CDR3 is CAIMEGYEQYF. In DNA form, the CDR3 reads TGTGCCATAATGGAGGGTTACGAGCAGTACTTC.

This clonotype was detected ten times or more. The chain couples TRBV30 to TRBJ2-5; no firm D call. Germline V lookup: CDR1 GTSNPN, CDR2 SVGIG (reference sequence). The CDR3 runs 13 residues. Trimming removed 0 bases from V and 5 bases from J, with 10 bases in between. This chain's CDR3 is CAWSVGPFETQYF. For the CDR3, the DNA is TGTGCCTGGAGTGTAGGACCATTCGAGACCCAGTACTTC.

The chain combines TRBV5-1 with TRBJ2-7; weak D call: TRBD1 (6 bases). V lost 0 bases and J 0 bases, leaving 10 bases between the germline ends. Germline CDR1 SGHRS, CDR2 YFSETQ. The CDR3 length is 15 residues. CDR3 amino acids: CASSLEGDPSYEQYF. The DNA for the CDR3 is TGCGCCAGCAGCTTGGAGGGGGACCCCTCCTACGAGCAGTACTTC. The whole variable domain, filled in from reference TRBV5-1 and TRBJ2-7, reads KAGVTQTPRYLIKTRGQQVTLSCSPISGHRSVSWYQQTPGQGLQFLFEYFSETQRNKGNFPGRFSGRQFSNSRSEMNVSTLELGDSALYLCASSLEGDPSYEQYFGPGTRLTVT.

The sample holds many counts of this clonotype. This chain's CDR3 is CASSGLTGSNEQFF. The CDR3 DNA is TGTGCCAGCAGTGGCCTAACCGGGAGCAATGAGCAGTTCTTC. The rearrangement joins TRBV2 to TRBJ2-1, with D tentatively TRBD2 (6 bases). Germline V lookup: CDR1 SNHLY, CDR2 FYNNEI. CDR3 size: 14 residues. The V end lost 4 bases, the J end lost 6 bases, and 13 bases lay between the germline ends.

This clonotype was recorded at least ten times. The junction shows a germline mismatch at one end, possibly a read error. V is TRBV11-2 and J is TRBJ1-5; no firm D call. The length of the CDR3 is 15 residues. Looked up from germline, CDR1 is SGHAT and CDR2 is FQNNGV. This CDR3 reads CASSLGLSVNQPQHF. Written as DNA, the CDR3 is TGTGCCAGCAGTTTAGGCCTCTCCGTGAATCAGCCCCAGCATTTT.

This clonotype was detected only a few times. This chain connects TRBV12-3 or TRBV12-4 to TRBJ2-4, with 7 bases matching TRBD1. The CDR3 totals 13 residues. The trim removed 10 bases at V and 0 bases at J, leaving 3 bases unmatched. The CDR3 loop is CATRQGAKNIQYF. CDR3 nucleotides: TGTGCCACCCGACAGGGAGCCAAAAACATTCAGTACTTC.

This chain uses TRBV7-2 with TRBJ2-7, with 10 nucleotides matching TRBD2. CDR3 size: 17 residues. Germline V gene sequence: CDR1 SGHTA, CDR2 FQGNSA. V lost 0 bases and J lost 0; bases outside the gene matches: 5. DNA of the CDR3: TGTGCCAGCAGCTTAGCTAGGACTAGCGGAACCTCCTACGAGCAGTACTTC. Protein product: CASSLARTSGTSYEQYF.

This clonotype was counted ten times or more. J is TRBJ2-3 and V is TRBV28, with unresolved D. This CDR3 contains 17 residues. Deletions cut 3 bases from V and 4 bases from J, with 20 bases between. Germline CDR1 and CDR2: MDHEN and SYDVKM. CDR3 nucleotides: TGTGCCAGCAGTTTGTTCCGCCAGTACGTTGTAGCAGATACGCAGTATTTT. It translates to CASSLFRQYVVADTQYF.

Comment on this clonotype: The conserved phenylalanine or tryptophan normally closing the CDR3 is absent here, so this likely arose from a read error. The CDR3 here is CAWRRDRGYEQYL. As DNA, the CDR3 is TGTGCCTGGAGAAGGGACAGGGGGTACGAGCAGTACCTC. This chain connects TRBV30 to TRBJ2-7; 11 bases align to TRBD1. CDR1 is GTSNPN and CDR2 is SVGIG in the germline V gene (reference sequence). V trimming: 3 bases; J trimming: 4 bases; junction bases outside the gene matches: 2. This CDR3 contains 13 residues.

This clonotype was detected once. This may come from a read error, since a much larger clone is one base off. The chain uses TRBV7-3 and TRBJ2-5; the D gene is possibly TRBD2 (6 bases). CDR1 and CDR2 from the germline V gene are SGHTA and FQGTGA. CDR3 size: 15 residues. The germline V and J ends were trimmed by 1 base and 0 bases, with 9 bases remaining between them. The CDR3 here is CASSLMGGDQETQYF. DNA for the CDR3: TGTGCCAGCAGCTTAATGGGCGGGGACCAAGAGACCCAGTACTTC. The full variable domain, rest sourced from reference TRBV7-3 and TRBJ2-5, is GAGVSQTPSNKVTEKGKYVELRCDPISGHTALYWYRQSLGQGPEFLIYFQGTGAADDSGLPNDRFFAVRPEGSVSTLKIQRTERGDSAVYLCASSLMGGDQETQYFGPGTRLLVL.

V gene TRBV11-2 combines with J gene TRBJ2-5; possible D gene TRBD2, 5 bases. The V end was cut by 5 bases, the J end by 5 bases, with 12 bases between. Germline V lookup: CDR1 SGHAT, CDR2 FQNNGV. The CDR3 runs to 13 residues. In DNA, the CDR3 is TGTGCCAGCAGCACCACTAGGGCGGAGACCCAGTACTTC. Protein: CASSTTRAETQYF.

This clonotype was observed a handful of times. The chain is built from TRBV14 and TRBJ2-1; 8 positions match TRBD2. V was pared by 0 bases and J by 8 bases, with 12 bases of the junction left unmatched. Germline V gene lookup returns CDR1 SGHDN and CDR2 FVKESK. The CDR3 loop spans 17 amino acids. In DNA, the CDR3 is TGTGCCAGCAGCCAAGATCCGGGGACTAGTTACCAGGATGAGCAGTTCTTC. Its protein product is CASSQDPGTSYQDEQFF.

This clonotype was counted many times. J is TRBJ2-2 and V is TRBV7-2; no firm D call. The length of the CDR3 is 16 residues. V was clipped by 0 bases and J by 1 base, with 9 bases between them. Germline CDR1 is SGHTA and CDR2 is FQGNSA. The CDR3: CASSLASRLNTGELFF. CDR3 sequence (DNA): TGTGCCAGCAGCTTAGCATCGCGCCTGAACACCGGGGAGCTGTTTTTT.

This clonotype showed up many times. This sequence joins TRBV28 and TRBJ2-2, with 9 bases identical to TRBD2. The V and J ends lost 5 bases and 0 bases, in that order; junction bases with no gene match: 4. From germline, CDR1 is MDHEN and CDR2 SYDVKM. The CDR3 runs 16 residues. CDR3 protein: CASSHRTSANTGELFF. The CDR3 DNA follows: TGTGCCAGCAGTCATAGGACTAGCGCGAACACCGGGGAGCTGTTTTTT.